This TCR beta chain was recorded in a study of regulatory T cells in long-lasting Graves disease. To make TCR beta libraries, researchers used iRepertoire HTBI primers and Arm-PCR of CDR3 regions. TCRdb fed the multiplex PCR reads into MiXCR, producing one record per CDR3 protein. This table holds around 400,000 distinct CDR3 sequences, 15% to 17% found once. This clonotype was seen many times. What it binds is not known. Broader study findings: The study found lower TCR diversity in persistent Graves' patients than in newly diagnosed ones. When disease was persistent, TRBV28, TRBJ1-2 and TRBJ2-5 were the favored segments. Having only a small sample size may have limited accuracy.

There are 14 residues in the CDR3. Germline assignment: CDR1 SGHRS and CDR2 YFSETQ. The V and J ends lost 0 bases and 6 bases respectively, with 10 bases between them. Time point specified: newly diagnosed GD, antithyroid drugs for less than 3 months. Extracted PBMC RNA gave rise to the TCR library. The receptor was isolated from a female donor with Graves disease. This chain links TRBV5-1 with TRBJ2-1; D is unresolved. Here the sequenced sample was peripheral blood mononuclear cells (PBMCs), taken at new diagnosis, from a patient treated with antithyroid drugs. The CDR3 DNA follows: TGCGCCAGCAGCTTGGGACCGATAAGCAATGAGCAGTTCTTC. This codes for CASSLGPISNEQFF.